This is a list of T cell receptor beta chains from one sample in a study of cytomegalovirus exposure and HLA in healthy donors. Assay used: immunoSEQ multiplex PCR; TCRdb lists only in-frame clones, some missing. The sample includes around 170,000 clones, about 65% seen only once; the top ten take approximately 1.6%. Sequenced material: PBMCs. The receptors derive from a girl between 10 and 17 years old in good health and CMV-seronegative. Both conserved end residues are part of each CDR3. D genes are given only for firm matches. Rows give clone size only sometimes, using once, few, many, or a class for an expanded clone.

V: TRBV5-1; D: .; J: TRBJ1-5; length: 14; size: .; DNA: TGCGCCAGCAGCCCCCAGGGAAGCAGTCAGCCCCAGCATTTT; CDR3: CASSPQGSSQPQHF
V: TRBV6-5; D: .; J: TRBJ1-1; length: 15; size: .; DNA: TGTGCCAGCAGTTACTCAGGGACTATGAACACTGAAGCTTTCTTT; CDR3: CASSYSGTMNTEAFF
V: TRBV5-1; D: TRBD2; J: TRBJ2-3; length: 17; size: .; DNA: TGCGCCAGCAGCTTGGCCTTTAGCGGGGGGATGCCAGATACGCAGTATTTT; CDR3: CASSLAFSGGMPDTQYF
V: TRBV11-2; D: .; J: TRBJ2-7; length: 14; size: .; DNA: TGTGCCAGCAGCTTACAACAGGACTCCTACGAGCAGTACTTC; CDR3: CASSLQQDSYEQYF
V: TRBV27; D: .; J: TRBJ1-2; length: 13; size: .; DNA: TGTGCCAGCAGTTATCAGGGCCACTATGGCTACACCTTC; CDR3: CASSYQGHYGYTF
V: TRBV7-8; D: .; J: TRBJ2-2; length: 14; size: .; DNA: TGTGCCAGCAGCTTAGTGTCCGCTATCGGGGAGCTGTTTTTT; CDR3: CASSLVSAIGELFF
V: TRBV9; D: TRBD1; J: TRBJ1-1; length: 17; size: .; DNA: TGTGCCAGCAGCGTAGGGGCCAAACAGGGGCCCAACACTGAAGCTTTCTTT; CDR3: CASSVGAKQGPNTEAFF
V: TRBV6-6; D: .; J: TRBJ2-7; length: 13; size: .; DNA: TGTGCCAGCAGTATACCGGGATTCTACGAGCAGTACTTC; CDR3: CASSIPGFYEQYF
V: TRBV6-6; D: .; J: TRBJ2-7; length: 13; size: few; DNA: TGTGCCAGCAGTTACTTAACCGGGTACGAGCAGTACTTC; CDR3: CASSYLTGYEQYF
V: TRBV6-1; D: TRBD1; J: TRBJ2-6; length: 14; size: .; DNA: TGTGCCAGCTACAGGGGGGCCGGGGCCAACGTCCTGACTTTC; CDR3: CASYRGAGANVLTF
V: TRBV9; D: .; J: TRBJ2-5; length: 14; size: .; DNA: TGTGCCAGCAGCGTGGGGGACTTACAAGAGACCCAGTACTTC; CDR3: CASSVGDLQETQYF
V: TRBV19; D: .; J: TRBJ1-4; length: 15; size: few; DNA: TGTGCCAGTAGTGTCCCATCCTCAGGCCGTGAAAAACTGTTTTTT; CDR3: CASSVPSSGREKLFF
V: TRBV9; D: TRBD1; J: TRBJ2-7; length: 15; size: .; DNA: TGTGCCAGCAGCGTAGGACTTGACAGGGGGCACGAGCAGTACTTC; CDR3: CASSVGLDRGHEQYF
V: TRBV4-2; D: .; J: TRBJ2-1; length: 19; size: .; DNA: TGTGCCAGCAGCCAAGATCCGAAGTGGCAGGGCGACTCCTACAATGAGCAGTTCTTC; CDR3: CASSQDPKWQGDSYNEQFF
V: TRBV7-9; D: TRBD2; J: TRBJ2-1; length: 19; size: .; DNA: TGTGCCAGCAGCCCCGGGACTAGCGGGGGTCAACACCCCTACAATGAGCAGTTCTTC; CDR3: CASSPGTSGGQHPYNEQFF
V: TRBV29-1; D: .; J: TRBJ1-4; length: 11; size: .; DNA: TGCAGCGTTGCCGGGAATGAAAAACTGTTTTTT; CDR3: CSVAGNEKLFF
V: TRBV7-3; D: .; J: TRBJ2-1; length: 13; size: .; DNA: TGTGCCAGCAGCTTTCAGGGAAACAATGAGCAGTTCTTC; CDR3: CASSFQGNNEQFF
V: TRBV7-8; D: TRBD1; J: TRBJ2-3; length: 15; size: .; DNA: TGTGCCAGCAGCCCGGGACAGGGGTTCACAGATACGCAGTATTTT; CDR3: CASSPGQGFTDTQYF
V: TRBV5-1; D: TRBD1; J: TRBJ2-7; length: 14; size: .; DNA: TGCGCCAGCAGCTTGGGGACAGGATACTACGAGCAGTACTTC; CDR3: CASSLGTGYYEQYF
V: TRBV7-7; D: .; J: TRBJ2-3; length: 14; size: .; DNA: TGTGCTAGCAGCCCCCTGGCCAGCACAGATACGCAGTATTTT; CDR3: CASSPLASTDTQYF
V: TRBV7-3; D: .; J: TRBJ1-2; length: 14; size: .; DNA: TGTGCCAGCAGCCTCCGCCCAGGGAAGGATGGCTACACCTTC; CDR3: CASSLRPGKDGYTF
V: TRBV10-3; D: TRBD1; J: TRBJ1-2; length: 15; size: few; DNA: TGTGCCATCAGTGAGGGGACAGGGGTCGACTATGGCTACACCTTC; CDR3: CAISEGTGVDYGYTF
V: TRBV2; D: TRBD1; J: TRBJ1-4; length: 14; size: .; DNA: TGTGCCAGCCTTAGGGACAGCCCTAGGGAAAAACTGTTTTTT; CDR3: CASLRDSPREKLFF
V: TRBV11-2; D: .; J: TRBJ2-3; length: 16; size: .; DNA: TGTGCCAGCAGCCCTACCCGGGGGGCAGGCACAGATACGCAGTATTTT; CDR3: CASSPTRGAGTDTQYF
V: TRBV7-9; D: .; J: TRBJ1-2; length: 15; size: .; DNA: TGTGCCAGCATGGGGGGTTACGATTCAAACTATGGCTACACCTTC; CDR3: CASMGGYDSNYGYTF
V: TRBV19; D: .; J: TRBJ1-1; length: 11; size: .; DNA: TGTGCCAGTAAGACAGGTCCTGAAGCTTTCTTT; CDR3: CASKTGPEAFF
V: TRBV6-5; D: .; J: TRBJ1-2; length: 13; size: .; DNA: TGTGCCAGCAGTTATTGGGACTCCTATGGCTACACCTTC; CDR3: CASSYWDSYGYTF
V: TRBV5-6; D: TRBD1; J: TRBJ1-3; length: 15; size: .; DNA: TGTGCCAGCAGCTCTACAGGGGTATTTGGAAACACCATATATTTT; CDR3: CASSSTGVFGNTIYF
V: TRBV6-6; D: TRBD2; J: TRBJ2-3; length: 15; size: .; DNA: TGTGCCAGCAGCGATATCCACGACGGGAGGGATACGCAGTATTTT; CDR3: CASSDIHDGRDTQYF
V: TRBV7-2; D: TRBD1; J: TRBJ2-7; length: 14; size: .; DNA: TGTGCCAGCTCTCGGGACAGGGTCTCCTACGAGCAGTACTTC; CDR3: CASSRDRVSYEQYF
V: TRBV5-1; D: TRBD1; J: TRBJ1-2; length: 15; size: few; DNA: TGCGCCAGCAGCTCCCGGGACAGGGGGAAATATGGCTACACCTTC; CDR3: CASSSRDRGKYGYTF
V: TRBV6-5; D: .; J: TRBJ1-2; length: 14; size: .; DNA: TGTGCCAGCAGTTACTCGAGGGTGGACTATGGCTACACCTTC; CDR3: CASSYSRVDYGYTF
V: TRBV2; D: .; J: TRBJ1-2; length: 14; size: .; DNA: TGTGCCAGCAGTGAAGCGCTAAAGATGAGCGGCTACACCTTC; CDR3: CASSEALKMSGYTF
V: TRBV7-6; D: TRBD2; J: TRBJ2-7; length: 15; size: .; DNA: TGTGCCAGCAGCGATCGACTAGCGGGGTTCTACGAGCAGTACTTC; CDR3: CASSDRLAGFYEQYF
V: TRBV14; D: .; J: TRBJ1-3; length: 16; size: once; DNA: TGTGCCAGCAGCCAATTGGTCGGGAGTTCTGGAAACACCATATATTTT; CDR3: CASSQLVGSSGNTIYF
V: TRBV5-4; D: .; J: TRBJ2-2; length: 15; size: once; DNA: TGTGCCAGCAGCTTAAAAGGAGTCTCATCCGGGGAGCTGTTTTTT; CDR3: CASSLKGVSSGELFF
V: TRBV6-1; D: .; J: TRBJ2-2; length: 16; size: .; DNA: TGTGCCAGCAGTGAAAGTCTGTGGGGGGTAACCGGGGAGCTGTTTTTT; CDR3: CASSESLWGVTGELFF
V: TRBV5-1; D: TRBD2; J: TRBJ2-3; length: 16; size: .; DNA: TGCGCCAGCAGCTTGATAGCGGGGGGGCCAACAGATACGCAGTATTTT; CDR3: CASSLIAGGPTDTQYF
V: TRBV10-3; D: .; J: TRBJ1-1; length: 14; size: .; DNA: TGTGCCATCAGTGGTGCAGAAACCAACACTGAAGCTTTCTTT; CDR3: CAISGAETNTEAFF
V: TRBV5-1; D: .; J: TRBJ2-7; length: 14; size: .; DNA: TGCGCCAGCAGCTTGGAGTTCTCGGTATACGAGCAGTACTTC; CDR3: CASSLEFSVYEQYF
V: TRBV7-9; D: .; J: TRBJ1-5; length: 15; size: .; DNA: TGTGCCAGCAGTTCTCAGACAGATAGCAATCAGCCCCAGCATTTT; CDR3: CASSSQTDSNQPQHF
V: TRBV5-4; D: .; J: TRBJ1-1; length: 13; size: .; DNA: TGTGCCAGCAGCTTGTCGGTGGACACTGAAGCTTTCTTT; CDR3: CASSLSVDTEAFF
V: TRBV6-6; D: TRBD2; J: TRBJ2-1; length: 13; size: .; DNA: TGTGCCAGCAGTTACTCGACTAGCGGTGAGCAGTTCTTC; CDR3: CASSYSTSGEQFF
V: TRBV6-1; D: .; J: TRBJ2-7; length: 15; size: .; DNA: TGTGCCAGCAGGACTCAGGGGACCTTATCCTACGAGCAGTACTTC; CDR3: CASRTQGTLSYEQYF
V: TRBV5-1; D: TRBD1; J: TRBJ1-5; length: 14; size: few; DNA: TGCGCCAGCAGCCCACAGGGGTTCAATCAGCCCCAGCATTTT; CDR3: CASSPQGFNQPQHF
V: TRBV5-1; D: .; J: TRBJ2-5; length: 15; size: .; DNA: TGCGCCAGCAGCAAGGACAGCGGACTTAGGGAGACCCAGTACTTC; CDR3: CASSKDSGLRETQYF
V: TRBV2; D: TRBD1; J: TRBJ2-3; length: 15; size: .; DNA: TGTGCCAGCAGTCCGGACAGGGGGCCCACAGATACGCAGTATTTT; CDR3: CASSPDRGPTDTQYF
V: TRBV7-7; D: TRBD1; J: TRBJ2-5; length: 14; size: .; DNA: TGTGCTAGCAGCCCCGGGACAGTGCAAGAGACCCAGTACTTC; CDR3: CASSPGTVQETQYF
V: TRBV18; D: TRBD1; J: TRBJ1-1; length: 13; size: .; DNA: TGTGCCAGCTCCCTAGGACAGGGGGTCGGGGCTTTCTTT; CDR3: CASSLGQGVGAFF
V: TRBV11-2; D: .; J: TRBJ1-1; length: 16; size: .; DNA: TGTGCCAGCAGCTCCGTAGTTGGACATCGTTATACTGAAGCTTTCTTT; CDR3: CASSSVVGHRYTEAFF
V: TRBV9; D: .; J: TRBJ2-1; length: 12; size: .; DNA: TGTGCCAGCACCCGAATAGGGGATGAGCAGTTCTTC; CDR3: CASTRIGDEQFF
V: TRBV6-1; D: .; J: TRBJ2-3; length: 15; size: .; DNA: TGTGCCAGCGGAAGGACTATCTCGAACACAGATACGCAGTATTTT; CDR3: CASGRTISNTDTQYF
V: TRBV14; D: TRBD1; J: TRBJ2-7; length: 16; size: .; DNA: TGTGCCAGCAGCCACACGGGACAGGGGATTTTAAACGAGCAGTACTTC; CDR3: CASSHTGQGILNEQYF
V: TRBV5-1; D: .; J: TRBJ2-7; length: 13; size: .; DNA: TGCGCCAGCAGATCCGACAGAGGTTACGAGCAGTACTTC; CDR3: CASRSDRGYEQYF
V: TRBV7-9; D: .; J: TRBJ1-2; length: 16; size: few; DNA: TGTGCCAGCAGCCTCGCTCAGACGGACTACAGCTATGGCTACACCTTC; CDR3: CASSLAQTDYSYGYTF
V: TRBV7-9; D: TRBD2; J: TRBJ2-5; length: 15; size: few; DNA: TGTGCCAGCAGTCGATCTAGCGGGAGACAAGAGACCCAGTACTTC; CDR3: CASSRSSGRQETQYF
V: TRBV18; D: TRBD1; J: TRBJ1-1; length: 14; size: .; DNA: TGTGCCAGCTCACCACAGACAGGGGACACTGAAGCTTTCTTT; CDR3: CASSPQTGDTEAFF